This is a list of T cell receptor beta chains from one sample in a study of beta chain features in type 1 diabetes. The repertoire was sequenced with immunoSEQ multiplex PCR; TCRdb's copy has only in-frame clones and lacks some. The sample yields 250,000 to 300,000 clones, roughly 13% seen once. The specimen sequenced was naive CD4+ T cells from blood. These receptors all come from a man in his thirties or forties with type 1 diabetes. CDR3s include the opening cysteine and the closing phenylalanine or tryptophan. The order of the fields is J gene, clone size, D gene, V gene, CDR3 protein, CDR3 DNA. A D gene is named only where the DNA matches it firmly. Size is stated for part of the rows, as once, few or many counts, or as a class when the clone is expanded.

>TRBJ2-7|few|TRBD1|TRBV5-1
CASSSGQLSSYEQYF
TGCGCCAGCAGTTCGGGACAGCTGAGCTCCTACGAGCAGTACTTC
>TRBJ2-5|-|TRBD2|TRBV5-1
CASSQGLAGQETQYF
TGCGCCAGCAGCCAGGGACTAGCGGGCCAAGAGACCCAGTACTTC
>TRBJ2-7|-|TRBD1|TRBV5-1
CASSPRDRVYEQYF
TGCGCCAGCAGCCCCCGGGACAGGGTCTACGAGCAGTACTTC
>TRBJ2-5|-|-|TRBV28
CASSFYPSRQETQYF
TGTGCCAGCAGTTTCTACCCATCCCGACAAGAGACCCAGTACTTC
>TRBJ1-1|few|TRBD1|TRBV29-1
CSAAGGVYTEAFF
TGCAGCGCCGCAGGGGGCGTGTACACTGAAGCTTTCTTT
>TRBJ2-5|-|-|TRBV2
CASSDRGETQYF
TGTGCCAGCAGTGACAGGGGAGAGACCCAGTACTTC
>TRBJ1-1|few|-|TRBV23-1
CASSQYKNTEAFF
TGCGCCAGCAGTCAATATAAGAACACTGAAGCTTTCTTT
>TRBJ2-3|few|-|TRBV29-1
CSVRQSSTDTQYF
TGCAGCGTCCGACAGAGCAGCACAGATACGCAGTATTTT
>TRBJ2-7|-|-|TRBV2
CASSEGTSYEQYF
TGTGCCAGCAGTGAAGGGACATCCTACGAGCAGTACTTC
>TRBJ2-1|few|TRBD2|TRBV18
CASSPLSGRTDEQFF
TGTGCCAGCTCCCCTCTCAGCGGGAGGACCGATGAGCAGTTCTTC
>TRBJ2-1|-|-|TRBV4-2
CASSQDRSEQFF
TGTGCCAGCAGCCAAGATCGCAGTGAGCAGTTCTTC
>TRBJ1-5|few|-|TRBV6-5
CASSYSHYSNQPQHF
TGTGCCAGCAGTTATAGTCACTATAGCAATCAGCCCCAGCATTTT
>TRBJ2-1|few|TRBD2|TRBV5-4
CASSSEYGGRGTGEQFF
TGTGCCAGCAGCTCGGAGTATGGCGGGAGAGGTACGGGTGAGCAGTTCTTC
>TRBJ2-7|few|-|TRBV5-4
CASSSKREALVTYEQYF
TGTGCCAGCAGCTCGAAGAGGGAGGCACTTGTAACCTACGAGCAGTACTTC
>TRBJ2-6|-|-|TRBV6-4
CASSDTSGANVLTF
TGTGCCAGCAGTGACACATCTGGGGCCAACGTCCTGACTTTC
>TRBJ2-1|-|TRBD2|TRBV5-4
CASSLGFIMGGNEQFF
TGTGCCAGCAGCTTGGGATTTATTATGGGAGGGAATGAGCAGTTCTTC
>TRBJ2-1|-|TRBD2|TRBV7-3
CASSSGGASNEQFF
TGTGCCAGCAGCTCCGGGGGGGCCAGCAATGAGCAGTTCTTC
>TRBJ2-5|few|-|TRBV5-6
CASSLGRRARETQYF
TGTGCCAGCAGCTTGGGGAGGCGGGCAAGGGAGACCCAGTACTTC
>TRBJ2-7|-|-|TRBV28
CASSLLRQGEQYF
TGTGCCAGCAGTTTATTAAGGCAGGGTGAGCAGTACTTC
>TRBJ2-5|few|-|TRBV7-2
CASSFPRGTQYF
TGTGCCAGCAGCTTCCCCCGGGGGACCCAGTACTTC
>TRBJ2-6|few|-|TRBV28
CASSLRSSGANVLTF
TGTGCCAGCAGTTTGAGAAGCTCTGGGGCCAACGTCCTGACTTTC
>TRBJ1-2|-|-|TRBV25-1
CASSPAGRGDYGYTF
TGTGCCAGCAGCCCCGCGGGAAGGGGAGACTATGGCTACACCTTC
>TRBJ1-2|few|TRBD1|TRBV9
CASSGRTGGYGYTF
TGTGCCAGCAGCGGCAGGACAGGGGGCTATGGCTACACCTTC
>TRBJ2-7|few|TRBD1|TRBV7-9
CASSFAQGENEQYF
TGTGCCAGCAGCTTCGCACAGGGGGAGAACGAGCAGTACTTC
>TRBJ1-1|few|-|TRBV5-1
CASSLKWRDTEAFF
TGCGCCAGCAGCTTGAAGTGGAGGGACACTGAAGCTTTCTTT
>TRBJ2-3|few|-|TRBV5-1
CASSGDFGAYF
TGCGCCAGCAGCGGGGACTTCGGGGCGTATTTT
>TRBJ2-1|-|TRBD1|TRBV2
CASSPQGADNEQFF
TGTGCCAGCAGCCCCCAGGGGGCGGACAATGAGCAGTTCTTC
>TRBJ2-5|-|TRBD2|TRBV30
CAWGLAVQETQYF
TGTGCCTGGGGGCTAGCGGTACAAGAGACCCAGTACTTC
>TRBJ2-1|few|TRBD2|TRBV29-1
CSVEDFSGRGYNEQFF
TGCAGCGTTGAAGATTTTTCCGGGAGGGGGTACAATGAGCAGTTCTTC
>TRBJ2-2|few|-|TRBV5-1
CASSPPHTGGELFF
TGCGCCAGCAGCCCCCCCCATACGGGAGGGGAGCTGTTTTTT
>TRBJ2-7|few|-|TRBV29-1
CSVEWASEQYF
TGCAGCGTTGAATGGGCGAGCGAGCAGTACTTC
>TRBJ1-2|few|-|TRBV7-8
CASIDNTPTGLYGYTF
TGTGCCAGCATCGATAACACCCCCACAGGTCTCTATGGCTACACCTTC
>TRBJ1-2|-|TRBD1|TRBV29-1
CSGGTESNYGYTF
TGCAGCGGCGGGACAGAATCTAACTATGGCTACACCTTC
>TRBJ1-5|few|-|TRBV28
CASSLSWSQHF
TGTGCCAGCAGTTTAAGCTGGTCCCAGCATTTT
>TRBJ2-5|-|TRBD1|TRBV7-2
CASSSDRGRETQYF
TGTGCCAGCAGCTCGGACAGGGGGCGAGAGACCCAGTACTTC
>TRBJ2-7|-|-|TRBV5-1
CASSREYEQYF
TGCGCCAGCAGCCGTGAGTACGAGCAGTACTTC
>TRBJ2-5|-|-|TRBV19
CASSSRGWVEETQYF
TGTGCCAGTAGTTCTCGAGGATGGGTAGAAGAGACCCAGTACTTC
>TRBJ2-2|few|TRBD2|TRBV5-4
CASSLVGTSYTGELFF
TGTGCCAGCAGCTTGGTTGGGACTAGCTACACCGGGGAGCTGTTTTTT
>TRBJ1-1|few|-|TRBV28
CASNTGTTEAFF
TGTGCCAGCAACACAGGGACCACTGAAGCTTTCTTT
>TRBJ2-5|few|-|TRBV29-1
CSGLTGQETQYF
TGCAGCGGGCTGACAGGCCAAGAGACCCAGTACTTC
>TRBJ2-6|few|-|TRBV27
CASSQTGGGANVLTF
TGTGCCAGCAGTCAGACAGGTGGTGGGGCCAACGTCCTGACTTTC
>TRBJ2-1|-|TRBD2|TRBV5-6
CASKLAGGWSNEQFF
TGTGCCAGCAAATTAGCGGGAGGTTGGAGCAATGAGCAGTTCTTC
>TRBJ2-1|few|-|TRBV11-1
CASSLAGGYNEQFF
TGTGCCAGCAGCTTAGCGGGGGGATACAATGAGCAGTTCTTC
>TRBJ2-7|few|-|TRBV7-9
CASSLSGGSSYEQYF
TGTGCCAGCAGCTTAAGTGGGGGGAGCTCCTACGAGCAGTACTTC
>TRBJ2-7|few|-|TRBV5-1
CASSLEQVLNEQYF
TGCGCCAGCAGCTTGGAGCAGGTGCTGAACGAGCAGTACTTC
>TRBJ2-7|-|TRBD2|TRBV5-4
CASSLGRTSGYEQYF
TGTGCCAGCAGCTTGGGTCGGACTAGCGGATACGAGCAGTACTTC
>TRBJ2-7|few|TRBD2|TRBV5-1
CASRWSSGTSYEQYF
TGCGCCAGCAGGTGGTCTAGCGGGACCTCCTACGAGCAGTACTTC
>TRBJ2-7|few|TRBD1|TRBV7-2
CASSFVLGQGAYEQYF
TGTGCCAGCAGCTTTGTGCTGGGACAGGGGGCTTACGAGCAGTACTTC
>TRBJ2-1|-|TRBD2|TRBV6-1
CASRGLVYNEQFF
TGTGCCAGCAGGGGACTAGTTTACAATGAGCAGTTCTTC
>TRBJ2-1|-|-|TRBV28
CASTPGRDYNEQFF
TGTGCCAGCACCCCCGGGCGGGACTACAATGAGCAGTTCTTC
>TRBJ2-4|few|-|TRBV6-1
CASSEKGQTKNIQYF
TGTGCCAGCAGTGAAAAGGGGCAGACCAAAAACATTCAGTACTTC